One sample yielded the 19 T cell receptor beta chains listed below, sequenced in a study of blood T cell repertoires in COVID-19. Libraries were prepared by immunoSEQ multiplex PCR; TCRdb keeps only in-frame clonotypes and omits some of them. The sample consists of 200,000 to 250,000 clones, around 80% of them appearing once. Material for sequencing was peripheral blood. The receptors were gathered from a woman of 80 years or more with active or convalescent COVID-19.

The V and J genes are TRBV10-3 and TRBJ1-1; 11 bases align to TRBD1. This CDR3 has 15 residues. V was clipped by 7 bases and J by 5 bases; unmatched bases: 9. Germline V lookup: CDR1 ENHRY, CDR2 SYGVKD. The CDR3 spells CAINPGQGAITEAFF. CDR3 bases: TGTGCCATCAACCCTGGACAGGGGGCTATTACTGAAGCTTTCTTT.

The chain recombines TRBV6-1 with TRBJ1-1, with 7 bases aligning to TRBD1. The V gene's germline CDR1 is MNHNS and CDR2 SASEGT. The CDR3 is 13 residues long. Losses at the gene ends were 11 bases for V and 10 bases for J; bases not matched to a gene: 16. In DNA form, the CDR3 reads TGTGCCCTACAACCCAGGGGGGCGGAGAGAGCTTTCTTT. Translating gives CALQPRGAERAFF.

The J gene is TRBJ2-6, the V gene TRBV6-6; 11 positions match TRBD2. The V and J ends lost 5 bases and 0 bases, in that order; junction bases with no gene match: 3. The CDR3 has 17 amino acids. The germline CDR1 and CDR2 sequences are MNHNY and SVGAGI (reference sequence). The CDR3 sequence is CASSLAGGNSGANVLTF. The CDR3 DNA reads TGTGCCAGCAGTCTAGCGGGGGGAAACTCTGGGGCCAACGTCCTGACTTTC.

Only one count was recorded for this clone. This chain uses TRBV11-3 with TRBJ2-5; a possible D gene is TRBD1 (6 bases). V lost 1 base and J lost 5, with 11 bases in between. Germline-derived CDR1 and CDR2 are SGHNT and YENEEA. The CDR3 length is 14 residues. CDR3 sequence (DNA): TGTGCCAGCAGCTTAGTGGGGGCACCGGAGACCCAGTACTTC. Translated: CASSLVGAPETQYF.

The chain couples TRBV5-1 to TRBJ2-7, with 13 bases lining up with TRBD2. V lost 1 base, J lost 3 bases, and 7 bases stayed unmatched. Looked up from germline, CDR1 is SGHRS and CDR2 is YFSETQ. The CDR3 is 17 amino acids. This chain's CDR3 is CASSLTSGGAVLYEQYF. The CDR3 DNA sequence: TGCGCCAGCAGCTTGACTAGCGGGGGGGCAGTTCTCTACGAGCAGTACTTC.

J is TRBJ1-1 and V is TRBV5-1; unclear D gene. The V gene's germline CDR1 is SGHRS and CDR2 YFSETQ. This CDR3 is 14 amino acids long. Trimming took 0 bases from V and 0 from J, leaving 6 bases between them. The CDR3, as DNA: TGCGCCAGCAGCTTGGAACCAGTGAACACTGAAGCTTTCTTT. Translated, it gives CASSLEPVNTEAFF.

This clone has more than one count but fewer than ten. The genes are TRBV14 and TRBJ1-6; D remains unclear. Germline CDR1 SGHDN, CDR2 FVKESK. The CDR3 is 14 amino acids. The V end lost 0 bases, the J end lost 8 bases, and 8 bases lay between the germline ends. In DNA form, the CDR3 reads TGTGCCAGCAGCCAAGACAGTTGGTATTCACCCCTCCACTTT. Translated: CASSQDSWYSPLHF.

The chain has TRBV28 and TRBJ2-7; no definite D call. Trimming took 4 bases from V and 8 from J, leaving 9 bases between them. This CDR3 is 11 amino acids long. In germline, CDR1 is MDHEN, CDR2 SYDVKM. The CDR3, as DNA: TGTGCCAGCAGTTCTCGACAACAGCAGTACTTC. It encodes CASSSRQQQYF.

This clone was detected only once. The rearrangement uses TRBV5-6 and TRBJ1-2; D remains unclear. This CDR3 region has 14 residues. Germline CDR1 SGHDT, CDR2 YYEEEE. V gave up 0 bases and J gave up 1 base, with 7 bases separating them. The CDR3 sequence: CASSLDPNNYGYTF. CDR3 coding DNA: TGTGCCAGCAGCTTGGACCCTAATAACTATGGCTACACCTTC.

The J gene is TRBJ2-2, the V gene TRBV13; D might be TRBD1 (5 bases). Trimming removed 10 bases from V and 4 bases from J, with 16 bases in between. The CDR3 runs to 14 residues. The V gene's germline CDR1 is PRHDT and CDR2 FYEKMQ (reference sequence). The CDR3 coding sequence is TGTGCCATTGGGCAGGGATGGGGCACCGGGGAGCTGTTTTTT. It translates to CAIGQGWGTGELFF.

This clone was seen more than once but under ten times. This sequence joins TRBV5-6 and TRBJ1-1; 7 bases are shared with TRBD1. V was clipped by 0 bases and J by 4 bases; unmatched bases: 6. CDR1 and CDR2 (germline): SGHDT, YYEEEE. The CDR3 has 15 residues. CDR3 in amino acids: CASSLADRALTEAFF. The CDR3 region has the DNA TGTGCCAGCAGCTTGGCCGACAGGGCCCTCACTGAAGCTTTCTTT.

The chain links TRBV4-1 to TRBJ2-3, with D unresolved. Looked up from germline, CDR1 is MGHRA and CDR2 is YSYEKL. Trimming removed 4 bases at V and 2 bases at J, with 13 bases between. The CDR3 consists of 15 residues. CDR3 loop: CASSPLVVVTDTQYF. Written as DNA, the CDR3 is TGCGCCAGCAGCCCCCTAGTGGTCGTCACAGATACGCAGTATTTT.

The rearrangement links TRBV12-5 to TRBJ2-7; tentative D call: TRBD1 (5 bases). Trimming took 5 bases from V and 2 from J, leaving 19 bases between them. The CDR3 contains 16 residues. Germline lookup yields CDR1 LGHNT and CDR2 FRNRAP. CDR3 region: CASGRLRVLPTYEQYF. The CDR3 bases are TGTGCTAGTGGTCGACTCAGGGTGTTACCCACCTACGAGCAGTACTTC.

The V and J genes are TRBV27 and TRBJ2-3; a weak D match, TRBD2 (6 bases). Trimming removed 6 bases from V and 2 bases from J, with 9 bases in between. CDR3 size: 13 residues. CDR1 MNHEY and CDR2 SMNVEV come from the germline V gene (reference sequence). CDR3 residues: CASSGGNTDTQYF. CDR3 coding DNA: TGTGCCAGCAGCGGGGGAAACACAGATACGCAGTATTTT.

The V gene is TRBV19, the J gene TRBJ1-4, with a tentative D call TRBD1 (5 bases). V lost 7 bases and J lost 8, with 23 bases in between. Germline CDR1 reads LNHDA; CDR2 reads SQIVND (reference sequence). The CDR3 has 16 residues. Written as DNA, the CDR3 is TGTGCCAGTAAGTTTTTAGGGGCGCCTTTGGAAGAAAAACTGTTTTTT. Translation gives CASKFLGAPLEEKLFF.

The chain joins TRBV25-1 to TRBJ2-2, with D uncertain. V was trimmed by 6 bases and J by 8 bases, leaving 13 bases between them. From germline, CDR1 is MGHDK and CDR2 SYGVNS. CDR3 length equals 13 residues. CDR3 protein: CASSSLPRGELFF. Here the CDR3 DNA reads TGTGCCAGCAGCTCCCTCCCTCGGGGGGAGCTGTTTTTT.

The chain joins TRBV19 to TRBJ1-1, with 10 bases matching TRBD1. V was pared by 10 bases and J by 3 bases, with 8 bases of the junction left unmatched. Germline lookup yields CDR1 LNHDA and CDR2 SQIVND (reference sequence). This CDR3 has 14 amino acids. The CDR3 reads CATSWGQGHTEAFF. DNA for the CDR3: TGTGCCACCTCTTGGGGACAGGGGCACACTGAAGCTTTCTTT.

The gene calls are TRBV6-5 and TRBJ1-1; D gene unclear. The ends were cut back, 5 bases at V and 0 bases at J, with 10 bases in the middle. In germline, CDR1 is MNHEY, CDR2 SVGAGI. This CDR3 contains 14 residues. The CDR3 DNA reads as TGTGCCAGCAGTCGGAGGGCGGTGAACACTGAAGCTTTCTTT. Amino acid sequence: CASSRRAVNTEAFF.

This rearrangement joins TRBV9 to TRBJ2-2, with D hard to call. The CDR3 covers 16 residues. V was trimmed by 0 bases and J by 4 bases, leaving 13 bases between them. The germline CDR1 and CDR2 sequences are SGDLS and YYNGEE. CDR3 DNA sequence: TGTGCCAGCAGCGTAGGGCCGCATACCTTCACCGGGGAGCTGTTTTTT. Translated: CASSVGPHTFTGELFF.